The following is a T cell receptor (beta chain) sequence with its context. 13 Jbeta primers and 60 Vbeta primers were used for the PCR. Sequencing was performed with immunoSEQ multiplex PCR; in TCRdb, only in-frame clones are kept and a portion is missing. The data hold about 150,000 clones, with 84% observed a single time. The germline V gene encodes CDR1 SGDLS and CDR2 YYNGEE. The CDR3 runs 16 residues. V lost 0 bases, J lost 7 bases, and 9 bases stayed unmatched. The entry originates in a study of cytomegalovirus exposure and HLA in healthy donors. The sequence was collected from a man aged 18 to 29 in good health and CMV-seronegative. The sequenced sample consisted of PBMCs. The chain joins TRBV9 to TRBJ2-1, with TRBD2 identical over 8 bases. CDR3 region: CASSVDLAGNSNEQFF. The DNA for the CDR3 is TGTGCCAGCAGCGTAGACCTAGCGGGTAACTCGAATGAGCAGTTCTTC.